This TCR beta chain is from a study of blood T cell repertoires in COVID-19. Produced via immunoSEQ multiplex PCR; TCRdb's table is partial and in-frame only. Of some 200,000 clones in the sample, 86% were seen once. The CDR3 covers 19 residues. CDR1 is LNHDA and CDR2 is SQIVND in the germline V gene (reference sequence). Trimming pared 6 bases from V and 0 bases from J, leaving 24 bases between. The rearrangement joins TRBV19 to TRBJ1-5, with D maybe TRBD1 (6 bases). This clonotype was obtained from a man aged 45 to 65 with acute or convalescent COVID-19. The source material was peripheral blood. The CDR3 DNA sequence: TGTGCCAGTAGCATCACGTTAAGACAGGTTACTGGTAGCAATCAGCCCCAGCATTTT. It is translated as CASSITLRQVTGSNQPQHF. The complete variable domain, with remaining parts taken from reference TRBV19 and TRBJ1-5, reads DGGITQSPKYLFRKEGQNVTLSCEQNLNHDAMYWYRQDPGQGLRLIYYSQIVNDFQKGDIAEGYSVSREKKESFPLTVTSAQKNPTAFYLCASSITLRQVTGSNQPQHFGDGTRLSIL.